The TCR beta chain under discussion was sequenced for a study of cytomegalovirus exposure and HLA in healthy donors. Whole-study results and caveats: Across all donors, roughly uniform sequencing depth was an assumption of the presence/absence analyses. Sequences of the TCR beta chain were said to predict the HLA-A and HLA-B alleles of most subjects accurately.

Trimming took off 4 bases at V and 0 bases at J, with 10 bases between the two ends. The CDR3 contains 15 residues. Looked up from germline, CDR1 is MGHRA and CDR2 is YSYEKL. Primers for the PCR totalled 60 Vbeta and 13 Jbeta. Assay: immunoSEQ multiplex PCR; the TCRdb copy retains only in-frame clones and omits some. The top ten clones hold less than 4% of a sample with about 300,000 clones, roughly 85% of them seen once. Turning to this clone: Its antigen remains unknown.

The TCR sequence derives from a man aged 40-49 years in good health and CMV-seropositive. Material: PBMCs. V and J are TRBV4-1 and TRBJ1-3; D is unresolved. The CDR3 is CASSPQTSSGNTIYF. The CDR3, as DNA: TGCGCCAGCAGCCCTCAGACAAGCTCTGGAAACACCATATATTTT.